This paragraph reports one TCR beta chain. Its specificity is not known. Data came from immunoSEQ multiplex PCR; TCRdb stores just in-frame clones and leaves some out. The repertoire holds 90,000 to 120,000 clones, 89% seen once, with roughly 6.5% in the top ten. This sample was taken from a study of T cell responses to AZD1222 COVID-19 vaccine. The overall study: The analysis combined second doses at about 4 or about 12 weeks. Study conclusions and caveats: White British ancestry dominated among donors, who included more females, and clonal diversity was possibly underestimated.

The CDR3 covers 17 residues. Germline CDR1 SGHNT, CDR2 YYREEE (reference sequence). V lost 0 bases, J lost 1 base, and 17 bases lay in between. This receptor was taken from an adult in good health. J is TRBJ2-7 and V is TRBV5-4; possible D gene TRBD1, 6 bases. Sequenced material: peripheral blood, taken on day 0 of AZD1222 vaccination. The CDR3 here is CASSLDRDASVSYEQYF. CDR3 coding DNA: TGTGCCAGCAGCTTGGACAGGGACGCCAGTGTGTCCTACGAGCAGTACTTC.